The 6 T cell receptor beta chains below come from one sample, sequenced in a study of CD8 T cells in Susac syndrome. When the RNA was reverse transcribed, random hexamers were used with an input of roughly 0.45 to 1 ug. TCRdb processed the immunoSEQ multiplex PCR reads anew with MiXCR; each CDR3 protein has one entry. Found here are about 150,000 distinct CDR3 sequences, 95% of them singletons; the top ten hold 0.18%. Input material: CD8+ T cells from PBMCs. The receptors originated from a human donor with Susac syndrome.

The chain joins TRBV3-1 to TRBJ1-2; unclear D gene. The V gene lost 0 bases and the J gene lost 3 bases, with 5 bases spanning the gap. CDR3 size: 13 residues. In germline, CDR1 is LGHDT, CDR2 YNNKEL (reference sequence). CDR3: CASSQDIDYGYTF. CDR3 in DNA: TGTGCCAGCAGCCAAGATATTGACTATGGCTACACCTTC.

V usage is TRBV5-1 and J usage is TRBJ2-5; TRBD2 matches 7 bases. Germline V gives CDR1 SGHRS, CDR2 YFSETQ. Trimming at V came to 1 base and at J to 2 bases, leaving 8 bases not matched to a gene. The CDR3 runs to 16 residues. The CDR3: CASSLSPSGDQETQYF. The CDR3 bases are TGCGCCAGCAGCTTGTCGCCTAGCGGTGATCAAGAGACCCAGTACTTC.

This clonotype showed up just once. The chain couples TRBV5-4 to TRBJ2-1, with D unclear. V lost 1 base to trimming and J lost 7 bases, with 6 bases between them. CDR1 and CDR2 (germline): SGHNT, YYREEE (reference sequence). The CDR3 spans 12 residues. As DNA, the CDR3 is TGTGCCAGCAGCTTGTTTCCGAATGAGCAGTTCTTC. Encoded protein: CASSLFPNEQFF.

This rearrangement joins TRBV25-1 to TRBJ2-1; TRBD2 matches 10 bases. With 0 bases clipped from V and 1 base from J, the junction kept 9 bases outside the gene matches. Germline CDR1 MGHDK, CDR2 SYGVNS. CDR3 length: 19 residues. The CDR3, as DNA: TGTGCCAGCAGTGAATATTTCGCTAGCGGGAGTACATCCTACAATGAGCAGTTCTTC. Residues: CASSEYFASGSTSYNEQFF.

This clonotype was found once. This chain links TRBV27 with TRBJ2-5; 14 positions match TRBD2. The trim removed 6 bases at V and 3 bases at J, leaving 3 bases unmatched. Germline V gene lookup returns CDR1 MNHEY and CDR2 SMNVEV (reference sequence). CDR3 length: 15 residues. Here the CDR3 DNA reads TGTGCCAGCAGGGGACTAGCGGGAGTAGAAGAGACCCAGTACTTC. Translation: CASRGLAGVEETQYF.

The chain combines TRBV29-1 with TRBJ1-2; D ambiguous. V lost 5 bases to trimming and J lost 6 bases, with 10 bases between them. CDR1 and CDR2 (germline): SQVTM, ANQGSEA. The CDR3 is 11 residues long. CDR3: CSVPDSNGYTF. Here the CDR3 DNA reads TGCAGCGTTCCCGATAGCAATGGCTACACCTTC.